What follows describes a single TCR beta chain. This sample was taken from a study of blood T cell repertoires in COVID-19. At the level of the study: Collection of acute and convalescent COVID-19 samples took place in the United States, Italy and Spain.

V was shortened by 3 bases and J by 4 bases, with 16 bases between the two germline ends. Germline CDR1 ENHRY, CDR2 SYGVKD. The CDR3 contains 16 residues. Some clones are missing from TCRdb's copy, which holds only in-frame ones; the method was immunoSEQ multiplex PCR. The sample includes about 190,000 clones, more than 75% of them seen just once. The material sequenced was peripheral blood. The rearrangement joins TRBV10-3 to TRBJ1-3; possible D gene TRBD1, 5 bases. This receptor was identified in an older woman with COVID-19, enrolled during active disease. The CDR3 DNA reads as TGTGCCATCAGTGATCCCCGGACAACAAAGGGAAACACCATATATTTT. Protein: CAISDPRTTKGNTIYF.